The 6 T cell receptor beta chains given below trace back to one sample, sequenced in a study of blood T cell repertoires in COVID-19. TCRdb's table, derived via immunoSEQ multiplex PCR, lists solely in-frame clones and lacks some. The sample records fewer than 250,000 clones, more than 75% being singletons. The sample was PBMCs or T cells enriched from blood (not recorded which). Receptors originate from a woman in her 40s with acute COVID-19.

V and J are TRBV3-1 (or the pseudogene TRBV3-2) and TRBJ1-1, with 7 bases fitting TRBD1. The CDR3 totals 14 residues. V lost 4 bases and J lost 4; bases outside the gene matches: 6. From germline, CDR1 is LGHDT and CDR2 YNNKEL (reference sequence). The CDR3 sequence: CASSPEAGGTEAFF. In DNA, the CDR3 is TGTGCCAGCAGCCCGGAGGCAGGGGGCACTGAAGCTTTCTTT.

This chain joins TRBV21-1 and TRBJ1-2; the table's D call, TRBD1, was not checked against the DNA. TRBV21-1 is described as a pseudogene. The CDR3 covers 16 residues. In DNA form, the CDR3 reads TGTGCCAGCACCACCTTCGGTGGGCAGGGATTCTATGGCTACACCTTC. It encodes CASTTFGGQGFYGYTF.

The V gene is TRBV5-4, the J gene TRBJ1-1; TRBD1 is a possible D gene (5 bases). Germline V CDR1 and CDR2: SGHNT, YYREEE (reference sequence). V lost 4 bases and J lost 5, with 21 bases in between. CDR3 length: 16 amino acids. CDR3 sequence reads: CASSLLYQGLGTEAFF. The CDR3 DNA reads as TGTGCCAGCAGCCTATTGTACCAGGGCCTCGGAACTGAAGCTTTCTTT.

The chain couples TRBV11-2 to TRBJ2-4, with 12 bases that match TRBD1. This CDR3 is 14 amino acids long. J gave up 9 bases and V 4 bases, and 4 bases lay outside the gene matches. Germline V gives CDR1 SGHAT, CDR2 FQNNGV. CDR3 sequence reads: CASSSGDRGRIQYF. The CDR3 nucleotides are TGTGCCAGCAGCTCAGGGGACAGGGGGCGCATTCAGTACTTC.

The chain uses TRBV28 and TRBJ1-2, with D possibly TRBD1 on 5 matching bases. CDR1 is MDHEN and CDR2 is SYDVKM in the germline V gene. V lost 6 bases and J 4 bases, leaving 18 bases between the germline ends. The CDR3 sequence is 15 residues long. CDR3 bases: TGTGCCAGCAGCCCGCAAAGGGGAGGTAGCTATGGCTACACCTTC. Translating gives CASSPQRGGSYGYTF.

The chain combines TRBV30 with TRBJ1-5, with D unresolved. Germline assignment: CDR1 GTSNPN and CDR2 SVGIG (reference sequence). Trimming pared 5 bases from V and 8 bases from J, leaving 16 bases between. This CDR3 spans 13 amino acids. In DNA form, the CDR3 reads TGTGCCTGGGGTAACAGTGAAGGTAAGCCCCAGCATTTT. Protein: CAWGNSEGKPQHF. Full variable domain (missing parts from reference TRBV30 and TRBJ1-5): SQTIHQWPATLVQPVGSPLSLECTVEGTSNPNLYWYRQAAGRGLQLLFYSVGIGQISSEVPQNLSASRPQDRQFILSSKKLLLSDSGFYLCAWGNSEGKPQHFGDGTRLSIL.